This entry is about one TCR beta chain. Antigen specificity is unknown. The record originates from a study of CD4 T cells in relation to SARS-CoV-2 and coronaviruses. On the study more broadly: After about nine days of antigen culture, PBMC TCR beta CDR3s were sequenced. Shared crossreactive spike epitopes were mapped to their HLA restriction. Findings and caveats of the study: The assay detects memory recall responses, not culture-primed primary responses.

Per the germline V gene, CDR1 is SGHRS and CDR2 is YFSETQ. V dropped 0 bases and J dropped 6 bases, with 6 bases sitting between them. This CDR3 is 12 amino acids long. Naive and memory CD4+ T cells were cultured with CEF, then survey-sequenced. Clones were read by immunoSEQ multiplex PCR, and TCRdb kept only the in-frame ones, dropping some. The data contain 30,000 to 40,000 clones, over 70% of them seen just once; the ten biggest clones take up approximately 20%. The TCR was taken from an adult with COVID-19. The chain couples TRBV5-1 to TRBJ1-1; D gene unclear. The source material was memory CD4+ T cells from PBMCs, cultured in vitro. CDR3 sequence (DNA): TGCGCCAGCAGCTTGGAATCCTCTGAAGCTTTCTTT. It yields the protein CASSLESSEAFF.